The present TCR beta chain was sequenced within a study of blood T cell repertoires in acute mononucleosis (dated by TCRdb to 2019 to 2021). Context from the whole study: To capture the primary response, acute-phase samples were obtained within 2 weeks of when symptoms began. In acute infection, YVL-BR-specific cells made up a mean of about 2.1% of blood CD8 T cells and GLC-BM-specific cells made up a mean of approximately 1.1%. Mean blood EBV load was roughly 3.7 log10 genome copies per million B cells during acute infection and less than 3 at convalescence. Here is what the overall study found, with its caveats: With just a few donors in the cohort, the group averages were based on very few individuals. Persistence into convalescence was observed for only about 10% of unique acute clonotypes, yet most of the response was made up by these persisting clonotypes, and the remaining acute clonotypes were seemingly replaced by new diverse de novo clonotypes. For BRLF1 (YVL-BR), TCRalpha CDR3 motifs played a dominant role and TCRbeta a minimal role in TCR repertoire selection. Because only a fraction of each donor's blood was analyzed, sampling error might partly account for the low clonotype overlap between the acute and convalescent samples.

For TCR profiling, total RNA from no fewer than 9,000 sorted tetramer+ CD8 T cells was reverse transcribed into cDNA. PCR with primers that anneal to V and J regions amplified CDR3 regions and added unique molecular identifiers to track templates. TCRalpha and TCRbeta chains were profiled using the immunoSEQ platform, including its sequencing and error-correction standards. Concerning the study's data processing: Clonal copy numbers were corrected for sequencing and PCR errors, and CDR3s were defined according to IMGT conventions. Only productive rearrangements were analyzed, using immunoSEQ Analyzer versions 2.0 and 3.0, with gene-pairing frequencies processed further in Microsoft Excel. V-J pairings were visualized as Circos plots, and CDR3 motifs were found with MEME plus a custom motifSearch program. The probability of generation of TCR sequences was calculated using the OLGA algorithm. Clonotypes found at both visits were termed persistent, clonotypes found only in the acute phase were termed nonpersistent, and clonotypes found only at convalescence were termed de novo. An amino acid clonotype used by more than one donor was defined as a public TCR. TCRdb took this table from immuneACCESS and kept in-frame rearrangements with V and J called. Such tables lack part of the clones; where checked against another copy, unresolved V genes explain under half of the gap, and the rest is unexplained. That table furnishes V, J and clone size, whereas the DNA furnished D and trimming. The sample has about 7,400 clones on record, 20% to 25% of them singletons. The top ten clonotypes cover less than 35% of the sample.

What the time point label conveys for this sample: acute infectious mononucleosis, at clinical presentation within 2 weeks of symptom onset (visit 1). Over primary infection, the study followed CD8 T cell responses to two immunodominant EBV epitopes: BRLF1 109 (YVL-BR) and BMLF1 280 (GLC-BM). Primary EBV infection was taken to be indicated by a positive serum heterophile antibody test and EBV viral capsid antigen-specific IgM. As a first step, magnetic positive selection (MACS) was used to enrich total CD8 T cells from the PBMCs. Live CD3+ CD8+ tetramer+ cells were sorted on a FACSAria III to over 85% purity. A PE-conjugated tetramer loaded with the BRLF1 109-117 peptide was used for cell sorting. At both acute infection and convalescence, EBV epitope-specific CD8 T cells were tetramer-sorted, and the TCR repertoires of those cells were deep-sequenced directly ex vivo. A few people aged about 18 to 30 with clinical acute infectious mononucleosis and laboratory evidence of primary EBV infection were used as donors. Heparinized peripheral blood was drawn at clinical presentation with mononucleosis symptoms and was drawn again about 6 months later. Ficoll-Paque density gradient centrifugation was used to isolate PBMCs.

In regard to this clone: There are no base qualities to consult, and no much larger clone falls within one base.

In the germline V gene, CDR1 corresponds to SNHLY and CDR2 to FYNNEI. V was cut back by 4 bases and J by 1 base, leaving a gap of 25 bases between them. The CDR3 measures 19 amino acids from cysteine to phenylalanine. Here the CDR3 DNA is all that survives: 57 bases in frame from base 1. This TCR was sampled from a woman in her late teens or twenties with infectious mononucleosis caused by EBV. Sequenced here: EBV YVL epitope tetramer+ CD8+ T cells sorted from PBMCs, sampled during acute infectious mononucleosis. The sample's cell subset or site label is to be understood as: CD8 T cells binding a tetramer with EBV BRLF1 109-117 peptide (YVL-BR). The chain is encoded by TRBV2 joined to TRBJ1-1, and possibly TRBD1, on 6 matching bases. Here is the DNA: TGTGCCAGCAGTGCCCCGGGTGGAACAGGGAACCCCCGGAACACTGAAGCTTTCTTT. The translation is CASSAPGGTGNPRNTEAFF.